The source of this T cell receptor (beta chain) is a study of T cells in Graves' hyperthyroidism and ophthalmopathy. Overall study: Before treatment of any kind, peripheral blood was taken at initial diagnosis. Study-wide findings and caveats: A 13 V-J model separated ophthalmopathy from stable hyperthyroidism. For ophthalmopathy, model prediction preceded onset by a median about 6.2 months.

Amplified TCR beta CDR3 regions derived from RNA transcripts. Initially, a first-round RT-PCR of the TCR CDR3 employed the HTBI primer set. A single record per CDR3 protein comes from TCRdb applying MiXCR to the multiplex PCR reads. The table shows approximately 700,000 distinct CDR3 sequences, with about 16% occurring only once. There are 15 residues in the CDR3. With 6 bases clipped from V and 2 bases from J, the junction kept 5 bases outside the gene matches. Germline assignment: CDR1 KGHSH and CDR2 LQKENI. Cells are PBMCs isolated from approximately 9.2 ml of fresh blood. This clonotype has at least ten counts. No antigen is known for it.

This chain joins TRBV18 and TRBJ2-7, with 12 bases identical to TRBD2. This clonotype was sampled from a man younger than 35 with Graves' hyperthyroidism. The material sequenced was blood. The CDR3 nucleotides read TGTGCCAGCTCTCCCTCTAGCGGGAGGGCCTACGAGCAGTACTTC. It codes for CASSPSSGRAYEQYF. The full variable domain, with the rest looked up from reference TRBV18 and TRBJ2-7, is NAGVMQNPRHLVRRRGQEARLRCSPMKGHSHVYWYRQLPEEGLKFMVYLQKENIIDESGMPKERFSAEFPKEGPSILRIQQVVRGDSAAYFCASSPSSGRAYEQYFGPGTRLTVT.